The entry below describes one TCR beta chain. Its antigen is unidentified. Assay: immunoSEQ multiplex PCR; the TCRdb copy retains only in-frame clones and omits some. This table has 15,000 to 20,000 clones, 77% appearing once. This sample was included in a study of T cells after posttransplantation cyclophosphamide. Study-wide findings and caveats: Later blood repertoires were often dominated by clones from the donor CD8+ memory compartment. Tissue-infiltrating T cells from skin or gut overlapped little with blood T cells. Recipient CMV seropositivity and CMV reactivation strongly tracked TRB clonality.

CDR3 size: 16 residues. V lost 0 bases, J lost 5 bases, and 5 bases stayed unmatched. The germline V gene has CDR1 ENHRY and CDR2 SYGVKD. A marrow graft followed busulfan-fludarabine conditioning, with cyclophosphamide on days +3 and +4. The clonotype comes from a female patient between 35 and 55 years old who received an allogeneic stem cell transplant from a related donor, was CMV-positive, and had no GVHD. Part of the T cells may come from the graft donor. The chain has TRBV10-3 and TRBJ2-7, with TRBD2 matching over 12 bases. The sample consisted of CD8+ T cells sorted from PBMCs, taken just over 1,900 days after a stem cell transplant with posttransplant cyclophosphamide. The CDR3 coding sequence is TGTGCCATCAGTGAGTCGCAACTAGCGGGGGGCGACGAGCAGTACTTC. Encoded protein: CAISESQLAGGDEQYF.